This T cell receptor (beta chain) came from a study of CD8 T cells in Susac syndrome. Germline V CDR1 and CDR2: SGDLS, YYNGEE. The CDR3 loop spans 14 amino acids. The ends were cut back, 3 bases at V and 4 bases at J, with 11 bases in the middle. RNA totalling about 0.45 to 1 ug underwent reverse transcription with random hexamers. TCRdb passed the immunoSEQ multiplex PCR reads through MiXCR, listing each CDR3 protein once. The table shows approximately 54,000 distinct CDR3 sequences, with approximately 95% occurring only once. Sequenced material: CD8+ T cells from PBMCs. The genes are TRBV9 and TRBJ2-1; D perhaps matches TRBD1 (6 bases). This sequence originates from a human donor with Susac syndrome. The CDR3 region has the DNA TGTGCCAGCAGCGCCCCAGGACAGTACAATGAGCAGTTCTTC. This codes for CASSAPGQYNEQFF.